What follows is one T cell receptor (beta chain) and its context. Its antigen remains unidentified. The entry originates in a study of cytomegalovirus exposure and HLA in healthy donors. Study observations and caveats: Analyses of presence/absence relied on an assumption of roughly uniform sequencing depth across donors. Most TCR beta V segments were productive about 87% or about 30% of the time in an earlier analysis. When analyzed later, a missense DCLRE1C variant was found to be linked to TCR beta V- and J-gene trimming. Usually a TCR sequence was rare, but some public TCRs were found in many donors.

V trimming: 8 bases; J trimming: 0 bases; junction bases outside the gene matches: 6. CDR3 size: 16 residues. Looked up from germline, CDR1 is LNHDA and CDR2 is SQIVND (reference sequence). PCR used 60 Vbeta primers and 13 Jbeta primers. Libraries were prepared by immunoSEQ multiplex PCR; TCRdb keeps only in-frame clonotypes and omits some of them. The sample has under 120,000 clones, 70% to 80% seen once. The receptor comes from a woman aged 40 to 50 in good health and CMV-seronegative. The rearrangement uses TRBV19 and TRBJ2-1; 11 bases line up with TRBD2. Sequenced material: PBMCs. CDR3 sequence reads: CASASGGFSSYNEQFF. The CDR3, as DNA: TGTGCCAGTGCTAGCGGGGGGTTTAGCTCCTACAATGAGCAGTTCTTC.